This is a list of T cell receptor beta chains from one sample in a study of T cell responses to AZD1222 COVID-19 vaccine. Profiling relied on immunoSEQ multiplex PCR, and the TCRdb table lists in-frame clones only, not all of them. The repertoire holds fewer than 100,000 clones, about nine tenths seen once, with roughly 15% in the top ten. This specimen consisted of peripheral blood, obtained 28 days after the second AZD1222 dose. Source of these receptors: an adult who received the AZD1222 COVID-19 vaccine. The CDR3 runs from the conserved cysteine through the conserved F or W. D genes are given only for firm matches. Clone size is stated in some rows and not others, as once, few, many or a class when expanded.

J | V | size | D | DNA | CDR3
TRBJ1-5 | TRBV30 | NA | NA | TGTGCCTGGTCAGTGAGGGCAGGAGGCAGTCAGCCCCAGCATTTT | CAWSVRAGGSQPQHF
TRBJ1-2 | TRBV6-5 | NA | TRBD1 | TGTGCCAGCAGTTACCGACAGGGCTATGGCTACACCTTC | CASSYRQGYGYTF
TRBJ2-7 | TRBV28 | NA | TRBD2 | TGTGCCACCGAGGGGGGACTAGCGGTAAGAGAGCAGTACTTC | CATEGGLAVREQYF
TRBJ2-7 | TRBV6-6 | NA | NA | TGTGCCAGCAGTTACTACGGGGCCGAGCAGTACTTC | CASSYYGAEQYF
TRBJ2-7 | TRBV12-3/TRBV12-4 | NA | TRBD2 | TGTGCCAGCAGCTGGGGAGGGGAGCAGTACTTC | CASSWGGEQYF
TRBJ2-5 | TRBV5-1 | once | TRBD1 | TGCGCCAGCAGCTTGGCAGGGGGCCAAGAGACCCAGTACTTC | CASSLAGGQETQYF
TRBJ2-7 | TRBV19 | NA | NA | TGTGCCAGTAGCGCTCAAAGTAGCTCCTACGAGCAGTACTTC | CASSAQSSSYEQYF
TRBJ1-2 | TRBV19 | NA | TRBD1 | TGTGCCAGTAGTGGACAGGGGGTCTATGGCTACACCTTC | CASSGQGVYGYTF
TRBJ2-7 | TRBV11-2 | NA | TRBD2 | TGTGCCAGCAGCTTAGATCCAGCGGGAGTCTACGAGCAGTACTTC | CASSLDPAGVYEQYF
TRBJ1-1 | TRBV29-1 | NA | TRBD1 | TGCAGCGGTATTACGGGACAGATGAACACTGAAGCTTTCTTT | CSGITGQMNTEAFF
TRBJ2-1 | TRBV29-1 | once | NA | TGCAGTGTAGGGGGGCGTAATGAGCAGTTCTTC | CSVGGRNEQFF
TRBJ1-5 | TRBV5-5 | NA | NA | TGTGCCAGCAGCTTTGCCAGTAATCAGCCCCAGCATTTT | CASSFASNQPQHF
TRBJ2-2 | TRBV18 | NA | TRBD1 | TGTGCCAGCTCACCGCGACAGGGATCGAACACCGGGGAGCTGTTTTTT | CASSPRQGSNTGELFF
TRBJ2-3 | TRBV19 | NA | TRBD2 | TGTGCCAGTAGTAGGAGCGGGGTGAGCACAGATACGCAGTATTTT | CASSRSGVSTDTQYF
TRBJ1-1 | TRBV30 | NA | NA | TGTGCCTGGAGTTTTATAGGGTACACTGAAGCTTTCTTT | CAWSFIGYTEAFF
TRBJ1-1 | TRBV5-1 | NA | NA | TGCGCCAGCAGCTTGCAGGATCTGAACACTGAAGCTTTCTTT | CASSLQDLNTEAFF
TRBJ1-2 | TRBV2 | NA | TRBD1 | TGTGCCAGCAGTGGGTTTGGGACAGGGTTTGGCTACACCTTC | CASSGFGTGFGYTF
TRBJ2-2 | TRBV27 | NA | NA | TGTGCCAGCAGTTTCTCAGGGTCCGGGGAGCTGTTTTTT | CASSFSGSGELFF
TRBJ2-1 | TRBV2 | NA | TRBD2 | TGTGCCAGCAGTCGGGACTACCACAATGAGCAGTTCTTC | CASSRDYHNEQFF
TRBJ2-5 | TRBV5-1 | NA | TRBD1 | TGCGCCAGCAGCACGGACAGGGCAGAAGAGACCCAGTACTTC | CASSTDRAEETQYF
TRBJ1-1 | TRBV5-8 | NA | NA | TGTGCCAGCAGCTTGTGGCTTCTAAGGAACACTGAAGCTTTCTTT | CASSLWLLRNTEAFF
TRBJ2-7 | TRBV14 | few | NA | TGTGCCAGCAGCCAACGCGGGGCTCGGATCTCCTACGAGCAGTACTTC | CASSQRGARISYEQYF
TRBJ1-1 | TRBV19 | NA | NA | TGTGCCAGTAGCCCATCCCGACAGTTCACTGAAGCTTTCTTT | CASSPSRQFTEAFF
TRBJ2-1 | TRBV9 | NA | NA | TGTGCCAGCAGCGTAGGCGGGCTAGGCTACAATGAGCAGTTCTTC | CASSVGGLGYNEQFF
TRBJ1-1 | TRBV5-1 | NA | NA | TGCGCCAGCAGGAGGGGCGTCAGCACCAACACTGAAGCTTTCTTT | CASRRGVSTNTEAFF
TRBJ2-2 | TRBV6-5 | NA | TRBD2 | TGTGCCAGCAACATCGGGAGGGAGGAGCTGTTTTTT | CASNIGREELFF
TRBJ2-1 | TRBV5-1 | NA | TRBD2 | TGCGCCAGCAGCTCCACCGTCACCTTAGCGGGAGGCTCCTACAATGAGCAGTTCTTC | CASSSTVTLAGGSYNEQFF
TRBJ2-1 | TRBV4-1 | NA | NA | TGCGCCAGCAGCCAAACCAAGGGGGGGACGGAGGTAGGACAGTTCTTC | CASSQTKGGTEVGQFF
TRBJ1-1 | TRBV11-3 | NA | NA | TGTGCCAGCAGCTTAACCCCCGATGAAGCTTTCTTT | CASSLTPDEAFF
TRBJ2-1 | TRBV14 | NA | NA | TGTGCCAGCAGCCAAGGTATCGAGGGAAGCTCCTACAATGAGCAGTTCTTC | CASSQGIEGSSYNEQFF
TRBJ1-2 | TRBV27 | NA | NA | TGTGCCAGCAGCTTCCTTGATAGTCGTGGCTACACCTTC | CASSFLDSRGYTF
TRBJ2-1 | TRBV27 | NA | NA | TGTGCCAGCAGCGGACTAGGGGGAGGCAATGAGCAGTTCTTC | CASSGLGGGNEQFF
TRBJ2-7 | TRBV7-9 | once | NA | TGTGCCAGCACCCATCTCTCCCAGGGGTTGTGGTCCTACGAGCAGTACTTC | CASTHLSQGLWSYEQYF
TRBJ1-2 | TRBV4-1 | NA | NA | TGCGCCAGCAGCCAAGAACAGGGAAGCGCATTTGGCTACACCTTC | CASSQEQGSAFGYTF
TRBJ2-7 | TRBV19 | NA | TRBD2 | TGTGCCAGTAGTATAATTAGCGGGGAGGGCTACGAGCAGTACTTC | CASSIISGEGYEQYF
TRBJ2-7 | TRBV5-4 | NA | NA | TGTGCCAGCAGCTCGGCGGGCAGGGTCTACGAGCAGTACTTC | CASSSAGRVYEQYF
TRBJ1-1 | TRBV7-9 | NA | NA | TGTGCCAGCAGCTCACAGGTTCCCATGAACACTGAAGCTTTCTTT | CASSSQVPMNTEAFF